This T cell receptor (beta chain) was captured in a study of T cell responses to AZD1222 COVID-19 vaccine. Concerning this clone: Its target is unknown.

Measured with immunoSEQ multiplex PCR; TCRdb has only the in-frame clones, and not every one. The table has around 100,000 clones, more than 90% seen once. Germline CDR1 is SGHTS and CDR2 is YDEGEE. V shed 1 base and J shed 4 bases, with 11 bases lying between them. The length of the CDR3 is 14 residues. General study findings and limits: Repertoire sampling happened only post peak T cell response.

The source of this sequence is an adult in good health. The chain employs TRBV5-8 and TRBJ1-2; a possible D gene is TRBD1 (5 bases). Material: peripheral blood, obtained on day 0 of AZD1222 vaccination. CDR3 in amino acids: CASSLFIGGYGYTF. Here the CDR3 DNA reads TGTGCCAGCAGCTTGTTTATTGGGGGCTATGGCTACACCTTC. Full variable domain (missing parts from reference TRBV5-8 and TRBJ1-2): EAGVTQSPTHLIKTRGQQATLRCSPISGHTSVYWYQQALGLGLQFLLWYDEGEERNRGNFPPRFSGRQFPNYSSELNVNALELEDSALYLCASSLFIGGYGYTFGSGTRLTVV.